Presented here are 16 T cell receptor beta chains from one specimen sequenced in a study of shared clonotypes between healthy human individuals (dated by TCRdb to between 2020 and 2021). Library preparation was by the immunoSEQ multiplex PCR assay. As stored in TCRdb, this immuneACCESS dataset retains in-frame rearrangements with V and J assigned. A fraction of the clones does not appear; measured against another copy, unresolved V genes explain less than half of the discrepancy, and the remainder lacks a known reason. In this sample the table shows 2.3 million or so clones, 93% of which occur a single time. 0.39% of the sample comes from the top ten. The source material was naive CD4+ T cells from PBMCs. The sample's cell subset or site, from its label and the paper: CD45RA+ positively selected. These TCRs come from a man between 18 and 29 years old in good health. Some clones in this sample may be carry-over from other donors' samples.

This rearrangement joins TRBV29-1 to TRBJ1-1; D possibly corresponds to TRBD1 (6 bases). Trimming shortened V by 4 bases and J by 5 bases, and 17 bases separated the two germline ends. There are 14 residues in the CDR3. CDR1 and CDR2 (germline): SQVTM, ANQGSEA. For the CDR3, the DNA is TGCAGCGTTGTCCGGGGGGCTGGGGCTACTGAAGCTTTCTTT. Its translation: CSVVRGAGATEAFF. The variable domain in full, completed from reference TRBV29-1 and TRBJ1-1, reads SAVISQKPSRDICQRGTSLTIQCQVDSQVTMMFWYRQQPGQSLTLIATANQGSEATYESGFVIDKFPISRPNLTFSTLTVSNMSPEDSSIYLCSVVRGAGATEAFFGQGTRLTVV.

The CDR3 coding sequence is TGTGCCATCAGCCCTCATAGCGGGAGTGAGGCCAAAAACATTCAGTACTTC. Protein: CAISPHSGSEAKNIQYF. The chain links TRBV10-3 to TRBJ2-4; 9 nucleotides align to TRBD2. The germline gives CDR1 ENHRY, CDR2 SYGVKD. This CDR3 spans 17 amino acids. The V and J ends lost 6 bases and 1 base, in that order; junction bases with no gene match: 10.

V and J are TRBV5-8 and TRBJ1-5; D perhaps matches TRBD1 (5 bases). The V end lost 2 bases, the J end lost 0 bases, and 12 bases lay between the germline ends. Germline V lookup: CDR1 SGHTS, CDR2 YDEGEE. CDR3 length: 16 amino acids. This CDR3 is CASSLGTGNSNQPQHF. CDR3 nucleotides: TGTGCCAGCAGCTTAGGGACGGGAAATAGCAATCAGCCCCAGCATTTT. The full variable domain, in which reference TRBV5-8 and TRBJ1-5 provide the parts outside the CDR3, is EAGVTQSPTHLIKTRGQQATLRCSPISGHTSVYWYQQALGLGLQFLLWYDEGEERNRGNFPPRFSGRQFPNYSSELNVNALELEDSALYLCASSLGTGNSNQPQHFGDGTRLSIL.

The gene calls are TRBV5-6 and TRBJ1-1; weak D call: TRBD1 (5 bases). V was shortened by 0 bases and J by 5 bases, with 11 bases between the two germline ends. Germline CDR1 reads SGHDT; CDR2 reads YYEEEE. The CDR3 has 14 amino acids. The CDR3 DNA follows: TGTGCCAGCAGCTTGGGACAGCGGACTACTGAAGCTTTCTTT. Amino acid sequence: CASSLGQRTTEAFF. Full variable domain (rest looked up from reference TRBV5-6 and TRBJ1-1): DAGVTQSPTHLIKTRGQQVTLRCSPKSGHDTVSWYQQALGQGPQFIFQYYEEEERQRGNFPDRFSGHQFPNYSSELNVNALLLGDSALYLCASSLGQRTTEAFFGQGTRLTVV.

CDR3 bases: TGTGCCAGCAGTAATCCGGGACTAGCCTACAATGAGCAGTTCTTC. Its translation is CASSNPGLAYNEQFF. V and J are TRBV6-1 and TRBJ2-1, with 8 positions matching TRBD2. Germline loops: CDR1 MNHNS, CDR2 SASEGT. The CDR3 has 15 amino acids. Unmatched junction bases numbered 5, after V lost 5 bases and J lost 2 bases.

CDR3 sequence reads: CASSLSGLGPNTGELFF. The CDR3 nucleotides read TGTGCCAGCAGTTTATCGGGGCTAGGGCCGAACACCGGGGAGCTGTTTTTT. V and J are TRBV28 and TRBJ2-2; D possibly uses TRBD1 or TRBD2 (5 bases each). The CDR3 spans 17 residues. Germline CDR1 is MDHEN and CDR2 is SYDVKM. V lost 1 base, J lost 0 bases, and 12 bases lay in between.

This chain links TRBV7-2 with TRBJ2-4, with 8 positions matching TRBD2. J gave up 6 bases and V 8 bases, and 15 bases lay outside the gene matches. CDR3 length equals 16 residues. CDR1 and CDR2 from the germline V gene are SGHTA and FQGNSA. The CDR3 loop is CASGGLAGQGGNIQYF. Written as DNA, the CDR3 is TGTGCCAGCGGGGGGCTAGCGGGCCAGGGTGGAAACATTCAGTACTTC.

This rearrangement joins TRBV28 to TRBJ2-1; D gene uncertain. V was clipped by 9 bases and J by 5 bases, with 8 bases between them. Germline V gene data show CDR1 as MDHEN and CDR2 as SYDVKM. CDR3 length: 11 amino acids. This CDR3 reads CASMGNNEQFF. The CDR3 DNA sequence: TGTGCCAGTATGGGGAACAATGAGCAGTTCTTC.

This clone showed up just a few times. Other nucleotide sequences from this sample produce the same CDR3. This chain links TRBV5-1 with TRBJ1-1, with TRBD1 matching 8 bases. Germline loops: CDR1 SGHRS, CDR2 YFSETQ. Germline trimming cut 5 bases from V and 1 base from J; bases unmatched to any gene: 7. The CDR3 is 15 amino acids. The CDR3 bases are TGCGCCAGCAGTTTAGCCGGGACAGGGAACACTGAAGCTTTCTTT. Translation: CASSLAGTGNTEAFF.

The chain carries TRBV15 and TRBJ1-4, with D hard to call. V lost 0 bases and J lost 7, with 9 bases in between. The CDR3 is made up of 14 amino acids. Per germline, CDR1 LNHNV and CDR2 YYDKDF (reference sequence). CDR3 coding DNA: TGTGCCACCAGCAGAGATTCTCCGATTGAAAAACTGTTTTTT. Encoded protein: CATSRDSPIEKLFF.

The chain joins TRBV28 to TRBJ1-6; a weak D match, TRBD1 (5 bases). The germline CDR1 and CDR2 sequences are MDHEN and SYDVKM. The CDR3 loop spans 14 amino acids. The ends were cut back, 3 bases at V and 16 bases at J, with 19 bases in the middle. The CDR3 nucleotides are TGTGCCAGCAGTTTCCCCCTTCCACCGGGACTACTCCACTTT. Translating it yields CASSFPLPPGLLHF.

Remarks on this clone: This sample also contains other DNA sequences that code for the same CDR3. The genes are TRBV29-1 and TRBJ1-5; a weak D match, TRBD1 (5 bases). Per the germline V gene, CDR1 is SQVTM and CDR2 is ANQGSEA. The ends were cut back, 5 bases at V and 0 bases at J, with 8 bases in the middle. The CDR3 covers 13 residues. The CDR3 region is CSVRQSSNQPQHF. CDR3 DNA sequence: TGCAGCGTTAGACAGTCTAGCAATCAGCCCCAGCATTTT.

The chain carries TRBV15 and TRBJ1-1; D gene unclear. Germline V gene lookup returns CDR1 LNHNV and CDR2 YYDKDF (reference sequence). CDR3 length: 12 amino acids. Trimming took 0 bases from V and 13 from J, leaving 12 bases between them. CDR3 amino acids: CATSRDTSNGFF. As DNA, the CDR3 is TGTGCCACCAGCAGAGATACATCAAACGGTTTCTTT.

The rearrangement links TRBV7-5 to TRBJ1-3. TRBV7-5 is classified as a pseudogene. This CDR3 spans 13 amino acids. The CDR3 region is CVRSRGTGNTIYF. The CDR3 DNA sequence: TGTGTCAGAAGCAGAGGAACTGGAAACACCATATATTTT.

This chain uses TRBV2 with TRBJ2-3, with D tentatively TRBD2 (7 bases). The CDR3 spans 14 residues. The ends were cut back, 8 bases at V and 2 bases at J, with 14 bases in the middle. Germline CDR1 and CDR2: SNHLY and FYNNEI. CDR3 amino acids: CASPRGRDTDTQYF. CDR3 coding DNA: TGTGCCAGCCCAAGGGGGAGGGACACAGATACGCAGTATTTT.

The CDR3 nucleotides are TGTGCCAGCAGCTTAGGGGGACTGTCGACCTGGTACTTC. Amino acids: CASSLGGLSTWYF. This chain links TRBV13 with TRBJ2-5, with D perhaps TRBD2 (6 bases). The CDR3 extends over 13 amino acids. The V end lost 0 bases, the J end lost 13 bases, and 15 bases lay between the germline ends. CDR1 is PRHDT, CDR2 FYEKMQ, per germline (reference sequence). Filled out from reference TRBV13 and TRBJ2-5, the complete variable domain reads AAGVIQSPRHLIKEKRETATLKCYPIPRHDTVYWYQQGPGQDPQFLISFYEKMQSDKGSIPDRFSAQQFSDYHSELNMSSLELGDSALYFCASSLGGLSTWYFGPGTRLLVL.